Listed below are T cell receptor beta chains from one sample, sequenced in a study of OX40 agonist ivuxolimab in advanced cancers. Profiled with immunoSEQ multiplex PCR; TCRdb holds only in-frame clones, not every one. This sample has around 76,000 clones, with about 78% found just once. This specimen was CD4+ or CD8+ T cells sorted from blood, taken in a trial of the OX40 agonist ivuxolimab. These receptor sequences come from an adult with an advanced solid tumor such as melanoma, head and neck, liver or kidney cancer. Each CDR3 is given with its conserved first and last residue. The D gene is left open where the match is weak. Only some rows state a clone size, as once, few, many or a class for expanded clones.

v_call: TRBV28; clone_size: -; j_call: TRBJ2-3; d_call: -; cdr3_nt: TGTGCCAGCAGTTTACCGGTGGATACGCAGTATTTT; cdr3_aa: CASSLPVDTQYF
v_call: TRBV5-1; clone_size: medium-sized; j_call: TRBJ2-5; d_call: -; cdr3_nt: TGCGCCAGCAGCCCACCAACAGGAATGGCTCAAGAGACCCAGTACTTC; cdr3_aa: CASSPPTGMAQETQYF
v_call: TRBV18; clone_size: -; j_call: TRBJ2-4; d_call: -; cdr3_nt: TGTGCCAGCTCACCCGTCGCAGGGGACAAAAACATTCAGTACTTC; cdr3_aa: CASSPVAGDKNIQYF
v_call: TRBV7-3; clone_size: -; j_call: TRBJ1-4; d_call: TRBD1; cdr3_nt: TGTGCCAGCAGTCCGGGACAGCCATTTGAAAAACTGTTTTTT; cdr3_aa: CASSPGQPFEKLFF
v_call: TRBV27; clone_size: -; j_call: TRBJ1-5; d_call: -; cdr3_nt: TGTGCCAGCAGTTTGGAAGGGGATGGTCAGCCCCAGCATTTT; cdr3_aa: CASSLEGDGQPQHF
v_call: TRBV28; clone_size: -; j_call: TRBJ2-7; d_call: TRBD1; cdr3_nt: TGTGCCAGCAGAAGGGGATCGACAGGGCCCTACGAGCAGTACTTC; cdr3_aa: CASRRGSTGPYEQYF
v_call: TRBV28; clone_size: once; j_call: TRBJ2-7; d_call: -; cdr3_nt: TGTGCCAGCAGTTTATACCCCACTCCCTACGAGCAGTACTTC; cdr3_aa: CASSLYPTPYEQYF
v_call: TRBV7-9; clone_size: -; j_call: TRBJ2-3; d_call: -; cdr3_nt: TGTGCCAGCAGCTTAGGGATTTTGGGAGGACCTAGCACAGATACGCAGTATTTT; cdr3_aa: CASSLGILGGPSTDTQYF
v_call: TRBV18; clone_size: -; j_call: TRBJ1-1; d_call: -; cdr3_nt: TGTGCCAGCTCACCATTCGGGAGGAACACTGAAGCTTTCTTT; cdr3_aa: CASSPFGRNTEAFF
v_call: TRBV9; clone_size: -; j_call: TRBJ2-7; d_call: -; cdr3_nt: TGTGCCAGCGGGCGGGCACGCTACGAGCAGTACTTC; cdr3_aa: CASGRARYEQYF
v_call: TRBV28; clone_size: -; j_call: TRBJ2-7; d_call: -; cdr3_nt: TGTGCCAGCTCCCTCCCCACTAGTATCCTCGAGCAGTACTTC; cdr3_aa: CASSLPTSILEQYF
v_call: TRBV9; clone_size: -; j_call: TRBJ1-3; d_call: -; cdr3_nt: TGTGCCAGCAGCGCTATAGGTTTTTTGAGAAACACCATATATTTT; cdr3_aa: CASSAIGFLRNTIYF
v_call: TRBV5-1; clone_size: -; j_call: TRBJ2-2; d_call: -; cdr3_nt: TGCGCCAGCAGCCTAGGGGAGGCCTCGAACACCGGGGAGCTGTTTTTT; cdr3_aa: CASSLGEASNTGELFF
v_call: TRBV2; clone_size: -; j_call: TRBJ2-7; d_call: -; cdr3_nt: TGTGCCAGCACAGGGGATGACTACGAGCAGTACTTC; cdr3_aa: CASTGDDYEQYF
v_call: TRBV30; clone_size: -; j_call: TRBJ2-1; d_call: TRBD2; cdr3_nt: TGTGCCTGGACCTCACGCTGGACTAGCGGGGGGGATTACAATGAGCAGTTCTTC; cdr3_aa: CAWTSRWTSGGDYNEQFF
v_call: TRBV5-8; clone_size: -; j_call: TRBJ2-7; d_call: TRBD2; cdr3_nt: TGTGCCAGCAGCCGGACTAGCGATGGGTACGAGCAGTACTTC; cdr3_aa: CASSRTSDGYEQYF